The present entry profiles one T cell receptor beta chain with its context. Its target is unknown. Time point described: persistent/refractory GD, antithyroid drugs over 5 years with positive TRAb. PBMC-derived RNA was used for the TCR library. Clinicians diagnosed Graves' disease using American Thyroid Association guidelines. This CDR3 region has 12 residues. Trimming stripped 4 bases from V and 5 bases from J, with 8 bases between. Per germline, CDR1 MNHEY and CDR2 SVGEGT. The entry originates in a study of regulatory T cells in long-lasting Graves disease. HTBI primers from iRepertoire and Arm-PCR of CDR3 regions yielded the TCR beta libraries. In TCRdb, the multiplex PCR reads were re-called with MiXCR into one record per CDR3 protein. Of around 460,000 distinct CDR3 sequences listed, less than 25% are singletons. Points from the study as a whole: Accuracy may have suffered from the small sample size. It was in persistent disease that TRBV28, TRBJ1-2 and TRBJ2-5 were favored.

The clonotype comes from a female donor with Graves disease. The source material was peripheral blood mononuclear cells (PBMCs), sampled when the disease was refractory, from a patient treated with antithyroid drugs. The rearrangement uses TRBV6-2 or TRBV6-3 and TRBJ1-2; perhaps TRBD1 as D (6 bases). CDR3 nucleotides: TGTGCCAGCAGTTGGACAGTTTATGGCTACACCTTC. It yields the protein CASSWTVYGYTF.